The 23 T cell receptor beta chains below come from one sample, sequenced in a study of cytomegalovirus exposure and HLA in healthy donors (dated by TCRdb to the late 2010s). Receptors were amplified or captured by the immunoSEQ multiplex PCR assay. For the multiplex PCR, a mixture combining 60 forward primers for TCR Vbeta segments and 13 reverse primers for TCR Jbeta segments was used. Held by TCRdb, this immuneACCESS table contains in-frame sequences only and omits some clones. Under half of the omission traces to an unresolved V gene where checked; the cause of the rest is unknown. A total of more than 95,000 clones appear in this sample, around 74% of them only once. Together, the top ten hold roughly 9.2% of the sample. Sequenced: PBMCs. These receptors originate from a middle-aged woman in good health and CMV-seropositive.

The CDR3 is CASSPWGVNTEAFF. The CDR3 nucleotides are TGCGCCAGCAGCCCTTGGGGGGTTAACACTGAAGCTTTCTTT. V gene TRBV5-1 combines with J gene TRBJ1-1; D might be TRBD1 (5 bases). Trimming cost V 4 bases and J 2 bases, with 12 bases left between them. Germline V gene lookup returns CDR1 SGHRS and CDR2 YFSETQ. The CDR3 has 14 residues.

The rearrangement joins TRBV7-8 to TRBJ2-1, with D maybe TRBD2 (6 bases). Trimming took off 2 bases at V and 3 bases at J, with 14 bases between the two ends. Germline CDR1 SGHVS, CDR2 FQNEAQ. The CDR3 length is 16 residues. In DNA, the CDR3 is TGTGCCAGCAGCTTACTAGCCGGGACTTTCTACAATGAGCAGTTCTTC. Translating gives CASSLLAGTFYNEQFF.

This clone was detected a few times. The chain carries TRBV5-1 and TRBJ2-7; D unresolved. Looked up from germline, CDR1 is SGHRS and CDR2 is YFSETQ. V lost 4 bases and J 2 bases, leaving 10 bases between the germline ends. The CDR3 totals 13 residues. The CDR3 bases are TGCGCCAGCAGCGCGACTGAGACCTACGAGCAGTACTTC. The encoded protein is CASSATETYEQYF.

The rearrangement joins TRBV27 to TRBJ2-1; 10 positions match TRBD2. The V segment lost 2 bases and the J segment 7 bases; nucleotides outside the gene matches: 8. Germline CDR1 is MNHEY and CDR2 is SMNVEV (reference sequence). The length of the CDR3 is 16 residues. The CDR3: CASSLGSSGSRNEQFF. DNA for the CDR3: TGTGCCAGCAGTTTAGGGTCTAGCGGGAGTCGGAATGAGCAGTTCTTC.

In DNA, the CDR3 is TGTGCCAGCAGCCGACAGGGGGCAATTCAGCCCCAGCATTTT. This translates into CASSRQGAIQPQHF. The V call is TRBV7-8, the J call TRBJ1-5, with 10 bases matching TRBD1. Germline CDR1 SGHVS, CDR2 FQNEAQ. CDR3 length: 14 amino acids. V shed 5 bases and J 6 bases; nucleotides not matched to a gene: 4.

The V gene is TRBV4-2, the J gene TRBJ2-3, with D maybe TRBD1 (5 bases). From germline, CDR1 is LGHNA and CDR2 YNFKEQ. Trimming took 1 base from V and 6 from J, leaving 11 bases between them. The CDR3 loop spans 14 amino acids. The CDR3 bases are TGTGCCAGCAGCCAAGGACAGCCTTCGGATACGCAGTATTTT. Translation: CASSQGQPSDTQYF.

The chain couples TRBV11-2 to TRBJ2-5; D unresolved. CDR1 SGHAT and CDR2 FQNNGV come from the germline V gene. The CDR3 extends over 13 amino acids. Trimming left V 5 bases short and J 1 base short, with 8 bases between. For the CDR3, the DNA is TGTGCCAGCAGCCCTAACTCCCAAGAGACCCAGTACTTC. This sequence encodes CASSPNSQETQYF.

V is TRBV27 and J is TRBJ2-3; the D gene is possibly TRBD2 (6 bases). The CDR3 is 15 residues long. The V end was cut by 4 bases, the J end by 3 bases, with 14 bases between. Germline CDR1 MNHEY, CDR2 SMNVEV (reference sequence). This CDR3 reads CASSSLVGGTDTQYF. The CDR3 DNA reads TGTGCCAGCAGTTCCTTGGTGGGAGGAACAGATACGCAGTATTTT.

The V call is TRBV9, the J call TRBJ2-7; the D is unclear. The CDR3 runs to 12 residues. Germline V gene data show CDR1 as SGDLS and CDR2 as YYNGEE. Trimming pared 4 bases from V and 0 bases from J, leaving 5 bases between. The DNA of the CDR3 is TGTGCCAGCAGCCCTAACTCCTACGAGCAGTACTTC. It codes for CASSPNSYEQYF. The whole variable domain, remainder taken from reference TRBV9 and TRBJ2-7, is DSGVTQTPKHLITATGQRVTLRCSPRSGDLSVYWYQQSLDQGLQFLIQYYNGEERAKGNILERFSAQQFPDLHSELNLSSLELGDSALYFCASSPNSYEQYFGPGTRLTVT.

J is TRBJ1-1 and V is TRBV6-1; 11 positions agree with TRBD1. CDR1 is MNHNS and CDR2 is SASEGT in the germline V gene. This CDR3 region has 17 residues. The J segment lost 4 bases and the V segment lost 2 bases, leaving 9 bases of the junction unmatched. The chain's CDR3 is CASSELRTGGWGTEAFF. The CDR3 bases are TGTGCCAGCAGTGAATTAAGGACAGGGGGCTGGGGCACTGAAGCTTTCTTT.

V gene TRBV5-4 combines with J gene TRBJ1-5; D gene uncertain. Germline V lookup: CDR1 SGHNT, CDR2 YYREEE (reference sequence). The CDR3 is 13 residues long. V was trimmed by 0 bases and J by 6 bases, leaving 7 bases between them. DNA of the CDR3: TGTGCCAGCAGCTTGGGTCCCGGTCAGCCCCAGCATTTT. As protein: CASSLGPGQPQHF.

This chain uses TRBV27 with TRBJ2-7, with 11 bases identical to TRBD2. The trim removed 0 bases at V and 5 bases at J, leaving 12 bases unmatched. The germline gives CDR1 MNHEY, CDR2 SMNVEV (reference sequence). The CDR3 is 18 amino acids. The DNA of the CDR3 is TGTGCCAGCAGTTTATCCCTTATTCTAGCGGGAGGTTGGCACGAGCAGTACTTC. Translated: CASSLSLILAGGWHEQYF.

V usage is TRBV27 and J usage is TRBJ2-3; TRBD2 matches at 11 bases. The CDR3 sequence is 15 residues long. The germline V gene encodes CDR1 MNHEY and CDR2 SMNVEV (reference sequence). V was clipped by 8 bases and J by 0 bases; unmatched bases: 4. CDR3 DNA sequence: TGTGCCAGCGGGAGACTAGCGGGAAGCACAGATACGCAGTATTTT. This encodes CASGRLAGSTDTQYF.

This chain uses TRBV4-2 with TRBJ2-3, with TRBD2 matching 10 bases. Germline CDR1 is LGHNA and CDR2 is YNFKEQ. This CDR3 has 16 amino acids. V shed 1 base, J shed 6 bases, and the junction held 7 bases outside the gene matches. This CDR3 reads CASSQGVAGGVDTQYF. The CDR3 DNA reads TGTGCCAGCAGCCAAGGGGTAGCGGGGGGTGTGGATACGCAGTATTTT.

V and J are TRBV28 and TRBJ2-2, with 10 bases that match TRBD2. Germline loops: CDR1 MDHEN, CDR2 SYDVKM. This CDR3 contains 20 residues. The V segment lost 6 bases and the J segment 2 bases; nucleotides outside the gene matches: 18. CDR3 protein: CASRNLAGVPAMQNTGELFF. The CDR3 region has the DNA TGTGCCAGCAGGAATCTAGCGGGAGTTCCCGCAATGCAAAACACCGGGGAGCTGTTTTTT.

This chain connects TRBV9 to TRBJ1-1; 7 nucleotides align to TRBD1. CDR1 is SGDLS, CDR2 YYNGEE, per germline. The CDR3 loop spans 16 amino acids. V gave up 4 bases and J gave up 1 base; unmatched junction bases: 10. The CDR3 loop reads CASSPGRGSANTEAFF. The CDR3 DNA reads TGTGCCAGCAGCCCCGGCAGGGGGTCTGCGAACACTGAAGCTTTCTTT.

The rearrangement joins TRBV7-2 to TRBJ2-3; TRBD1 agrees at 7 bases. The CDR3 covers 19 residues. Trimming took 4 bases from V and 2 from J; bases not matched to a gene: 18. Germline V gene lookup returns CDR1 SGHTA and CDR2 FQGNSA. Written as DNA, the CDR3 is TGTGCCAGCAGCTCACCTATCCCCACCTTACAGGGGCCCACAGATACGCAGTATTTT. This encodes CASSSPIPTLQGPTDTQYF.

The chain joins TRBV5-4 to TRBJ1-2; D might be TRBD1 (5 bases). This CDR3 is built from 13 residues. Trimming stripped 1 base from V and 6 bases from J, with 10 bases between. Germline CDR1 SGHNT, CDR2 YYREEE (reference sequence). The CDR3 here is CASSLPGKDGYTF. DNA for the CDR3: TGTGCCAGCAGCTTGCCAGGGAAAGATGGCTACACCTTC.

The V call is TRBV5-8, the J call TRBJ2-7; TRBD1 matches 7 bases. Germline V gene sequence: CDR1 SGHTS, CDR2 YDEGEE. Unmatched junction bases numbered 3, after V lost 0 bases and J lost 6 bases. CDR3 size: 13 residues. The CDR3 DNA reads TGTGCCAGCAGCTTGGAGCAGGGGGTCGAGCAGTACTTC. Its protein product is CASSLEQGVEQYF.

This clone was seen once. This chain links TRBV2 with TRBJ2-7; D is perhaps TRBD1 (5 bases). There are 13 residues in the CDR3. Per germline, CDR1 SNHLY and CDR2 FYNNEI. Trimming stripped 3 bases from V and 5 bases from J, with 11 bases between. The CDR3 coding sequence is TGTGCCAGCAGTGACCAGGGCTTTGACGAGCAGTACTTC. It specifies CASSDQGFDEQYF.

The chain couples TRBV5-4 to TRBJ2-5; 7 positions agree with TRBD1. The CDR3 totals 14 residues. Per the germline V gene, CDR1 is SGHNT and CDR2 is YYREEE (reference sequence). With V trimmed by 4 bases and J by 2 bases, 5 bases remained unmatched. The CDR3 region is CASSAGTAQETQYF. In DNA, the CDR3 is TGTGCCAGCAGCGCCGGGACAGCACAAGAGACCCAGTACTTC.

This chain links TRBV5-6 with TRBJ1-2; 8 bases line up with TRBD1. There are 14 residues in the CDR3. Looked up from germline, CDR1 is SGHDT and CDR2 is YYEEEE. The V gene end was trimmed by 0 bases and the J gene end by 6 bases; junction bases not matched to a gene: 4. The CDR3 here is CASSLGGQGHGYTF. CDR3 nucleotides: TGTGCCAGCAGCTTGGGCGGACAGGGCCATGGCTACACCTTC.

The CDR3, as DNA: TGTGCCAGCAGTCCGCCTGGAGGGCCGTATTCACCCCTCCACTTT. Its translation is CASSPPGGPYSPLHF. V gene TRBV28 combines with J gene TRBJ1-6; D gene uncertain. The CDR3 spans 15 residues. The V end was cut by 5 bases, the J end by 8 bases, with 16 bases between. Germline CDR1 MDHEN, CDR2 SYDVKM.